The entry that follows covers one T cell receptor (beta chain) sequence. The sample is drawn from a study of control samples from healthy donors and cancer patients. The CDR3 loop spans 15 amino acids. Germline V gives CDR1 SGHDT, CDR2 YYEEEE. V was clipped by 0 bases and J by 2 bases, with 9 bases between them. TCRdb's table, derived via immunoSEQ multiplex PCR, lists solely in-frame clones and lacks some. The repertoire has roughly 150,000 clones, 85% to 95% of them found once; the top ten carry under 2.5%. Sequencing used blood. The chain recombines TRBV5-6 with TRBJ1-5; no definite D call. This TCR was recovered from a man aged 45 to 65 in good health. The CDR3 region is CASSLDGGGNQPQHF. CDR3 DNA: TGTGCCAGCAGCTTGGACGGAGGAGGCAATCAGCCCCAGCATTTT.